A selection of T cell receptor beta chains follows, all from one sample in a study of T cell responses to AZD1222 COVID-19 vaccine. Assay used: immunoSEQ multiplex PCR; TCRdb lists only in-frame clones, some missing. Of about 150,000 clones listed, 92% are singletons. This sample comprised peripheral blood, obtained on day 0 of AZD1222 vaccination. Receptors originate from an adult in good health. The CDR3 runs from the conserved cysteine through the conserved F or W. The D gene is left open where the match is weak. Clone size is not always given. Where it is, it says once, few, many or a class for expanded clones.

clone size,CDR3 length,V gene,J gene,D gene,CDR3 protein,CDR3 DNA
once,13,TRBV7-2,TRBJ1-2,.,CASSPLTGDGYTF,TGTGCCAGCAGCCCTCTTACAGGAGATGGCTACACCTTC
.,17,TRBV7-2,TRBJ1-4,.,CASSRLVIRAPNEKLFF,TGTGCCAGCAGCAGACTAGTTATCCGGGCTCCTAATGAAAAACTGTTTTTT
.,14,TRBV7-2,TRBJ1-5,.,CASSIRQGHQPQHF,TGTGCCAGCAGCATCCGTCAGGGGCATCAGCCCCAGCATTTT
few,18,TRBV5-1,TRBJ2-6,.,CASSLVVGPSSGANVLTF,TGCGCCAGCAGCTTGGTGGTGGGGCCCAGCTCTGGGGCCAACGTCCTGACTTTC
.,14,TRBV7-8,TRBJ2-3,.,CASSSLQSTDTQYF,TGTGCCAGCAGCTCACTTCAAAGCACAGATACGCAGTATTTT
.,14,TRBV7-2,TRBJ1-2,.,CASSPAASSGGYTF,TGTGCCAGCAGCCCTGCGGCCTCTTCAGGGGGCTACACCTTC
.,13,TRBV19,TRBJ1-1,.,CASSIVRAAEAFF,TGTGCCAGTAGTATAGTCAGGGCTGCTGAAGCTTTCTTT
once,15,TRBV6-5,TRBJ2-5,TRBD1,CASSYWGQGLETQYF,TGTGCCAGCAGTTACTGGGGACAGGGTTTAGAGACCCAGTACTTC
.,15,TRBV7-9,TRBJ2-1,TRBD2,CASSPLAGGPEEQFF,TGTGCCAGCAGCCCGCTAGCGGGGGGGCCAGAGGAGCAGTTCTTC
.,16,TRBV19,TRBJ2-7,.,CASSQSSNGDRLEQYF,TGTGCCAGTAGTCAATCCTCGAACGGGGACCGATTAGAGCAGTACTTC
.,14,TRBV14,TRBJ2-5,.,CASSQSTRTETQYF,TGTGCCAGCAGCCAATCCACGAGGACGGAGACCCAGTACTTC
.,13,TRBV11-2,TRBJ1-2,.,CASSLGLYYGYTF,TGTGCCAGCAGCCTAGGCCTATACTATGGCTACACCTTC
.,15,TRBV18,TRBJ2-5,TRBD2,CASSPTSGGQETQYF,TGTGCCAGCTCACCGACTAGCGGGGGACAAGAGACCCAGTACTTC
.,14,TRBV18,TRBJ1-1,.,CASSPGTENTEAFF,TGTGCCAGCTCACCAGGGACGGAAAACACTGAAGCTTTCTTT
.,15,TRBV5-4,TRBJ2-1,TRBD1,CASSLPGGSYNEQFF,TGTGCCAGCAGCTTGCCAGGGGGCTCCTACAATGAGCAGTTCTTC
.,14,TRBV5-5,TRBJ2-7,.,CASNLGQSSYEQYF,TGTGCCAGCAACCTAGGACAGAGCTCCTACGAGCAGTACTTC
.,13,TRBV7-3,TRBJ1-2,.,CASSLSQGSGYTF,TGTGCCAGCAGCTTATCACAGGGTAGCGGCTACACCTTC
.,14,TRBV5-1,TRBJ2-5,.,CASSRLVSEETQYF,TGCGCCAGCAGTCGACTAGTAAGTGAAGAGACCCAGTACTTC
.,14,TRBV7-9,TRBJ1-4,.,CASSQTGWAEKLFF,TGTGCCAGCAGCCAGACGGGGTGGGCTGAAAAACTGTTTTTT
.,13,TRBV9,TRBJ2-7,.,CASSVESSYEQYF,TGTGCCAGCAGCGTGGAGAGCTCCTACGAGCAGTACTTC
once,14,TRBV19,TRBJ1-4,.,CASSPQPTNEKLFF,TGTGCCAGTAGTCCACAGCCAACTAATGAAAAACTGTTTTTT
.,13,TRBV10-1,TRBJ1-1,TRBD1,CASSVTGQPEAFF,TGCGCCAGCAGCGTCACGGGACAGCCTGAAGCTTTCTTT
.,15,TRBV19,TRBJ1-3,.,CATQSTDHSGNTIYF,TGTGCCACTCAGAGCACGGACCACTCTGGAAACACCATATATTTT
.,14,TRBV9,TRBJ2-3,.,CASSVVESVDTQYF,TGTGCCAGCAGCGTAGTAGAGAGTGTGGATACGCAGTATTTT
.,14,TRBV10-3,TRBJ2-3,TRBD1,CAISGQGGTDTQYF,TGTGCCATCAGTGGACAGGGTGGCACAGATACGCAGTATTTT
.,15,TRBV4-2,TRBJ2-3,TRBD2,CASSQERGGSDTQYF,TGTGCCAGCAGCCAAGAGCGGGGGGGGTCAGATACGCAGTATTTT
.,14,TRBV3-1/TRBV3-2,TRBJ2-7,TRBD2,CASSPPGLGYEQYF,TGTGCCAGCAGCCCCCCCGGACTAGGCTACGAGCAGTACTTC
.,17,TRBV4-2,TRBJ2-2,.,CASSLQPGSSYAGELFF,TGTGCCAGCAGCCTCCAGCCCGGTTCTAGCTACGCCGGGGAGCTGTTTTTT
.,15,TRBV2,TRBJ1-4,TRBD1,CASSSDRTGSEKLFF,TGTGCCAGCAGTTCGGACAGGACCGGTAGTGAAAAACTGTTTTTT
.,18,TRBV18,TRBJ1-2,TRBD1,CASSPLGQGVIANYGYTF,TGTGCCAGCTCACCACTGGGACAGGGCGTAATAGCTAACTATGGCTACACCTTC
.,15,TRBV7-8,TRBJ2-7,.,CASSLGTLSSYEQYF,TGTGCCAGCAGCTTAGGGACACTCTCCTCCTACGAGCAGTACTTC